This T cell receptor (beta chain) was sequenced for a study of blood T cell repertoires in COVID-19. For the study at large: From the United States, Italy and Spain came samples of acute and convalescent COVID-19. From T cells, B-cell-depleted T cells, or PBMCs came the material, which was cDNA or gDNA.

V was cut by 5 bases and J by 1 base, with 11 bases left in between. The germline gives CDR1 MNHEY, CDR2 SMNVEV (reference sequence). The CDR3 sequence is 14 residues long. In the original processing: Amplification from reference gene primers served as the basis for estimated nucleated cell counts. TCRdb keeps only in-frame clones here, not all; method: immunoSEQ multiplex PCR. V and J calls plus clone size are reproduced from that table; the DNA served to infer D and trimming. The table has under 150,000 clones, 80% to 85% seen once. The origin of this receptor is a man aged 55-75 years with acute or convalescent COVID-19. Sequenced: peripheral blood. The V call is TRBV27, the J call TRBJ2-5, with D tentatively TRBD1 (6 bases). CDR3 nucleotide sequence: TGTGCCAGCAGTGAGTGGGGGCCCCAAGAGACCCAGTACTTC. It yields the protein CASSEWGPQETQYF.